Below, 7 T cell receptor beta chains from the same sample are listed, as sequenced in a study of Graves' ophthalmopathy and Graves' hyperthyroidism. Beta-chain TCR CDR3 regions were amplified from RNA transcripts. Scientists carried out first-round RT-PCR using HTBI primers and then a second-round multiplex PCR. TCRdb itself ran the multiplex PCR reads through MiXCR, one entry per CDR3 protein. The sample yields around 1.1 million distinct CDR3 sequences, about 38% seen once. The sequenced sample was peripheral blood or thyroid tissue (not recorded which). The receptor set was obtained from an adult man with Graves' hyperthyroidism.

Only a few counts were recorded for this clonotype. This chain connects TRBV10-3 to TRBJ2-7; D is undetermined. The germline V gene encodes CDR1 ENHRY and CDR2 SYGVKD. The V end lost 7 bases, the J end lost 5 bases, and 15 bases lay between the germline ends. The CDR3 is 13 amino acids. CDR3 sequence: CAINPGQNHEQYF. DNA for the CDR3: TGTGCCATCAACCCTGGTCAGAACCACGAGCAGTACTTC.

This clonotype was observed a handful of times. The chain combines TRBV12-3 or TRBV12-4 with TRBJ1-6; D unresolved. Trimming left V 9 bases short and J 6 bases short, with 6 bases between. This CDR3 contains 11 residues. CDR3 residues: CASQVNSPLHF. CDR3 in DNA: TGTGCCAGTCAAGTTAATTCACCCCTCCACTTT.

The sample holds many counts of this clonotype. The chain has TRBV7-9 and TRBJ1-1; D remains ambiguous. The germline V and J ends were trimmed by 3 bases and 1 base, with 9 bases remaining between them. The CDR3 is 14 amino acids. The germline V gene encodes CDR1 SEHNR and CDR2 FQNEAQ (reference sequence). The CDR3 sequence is CASSFESTNTEAFF. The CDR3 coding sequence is TGTGCCAGCAGCTTCGAGAGCACGAACACTGAAGCTTTCTTT.

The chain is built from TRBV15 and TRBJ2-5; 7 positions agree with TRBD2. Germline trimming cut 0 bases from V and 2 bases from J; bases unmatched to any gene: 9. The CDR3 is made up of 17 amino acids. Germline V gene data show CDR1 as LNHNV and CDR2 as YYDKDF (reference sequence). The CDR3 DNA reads TGTGCCACCAGCAGAGATCGGGGGAGGGCCGTTCAAGAGACCCAGTACTTC. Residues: CATSRDRGRAVQETQYF.

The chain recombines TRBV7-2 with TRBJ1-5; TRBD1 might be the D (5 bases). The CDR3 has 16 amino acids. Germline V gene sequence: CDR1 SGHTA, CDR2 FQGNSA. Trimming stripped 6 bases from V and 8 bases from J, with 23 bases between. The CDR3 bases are TGTGCCAGCAGTACAACCGGGACGGGAACTTGGGAGCCCCAGCATTTT. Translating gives CASSTTGTGTWEPQHF.

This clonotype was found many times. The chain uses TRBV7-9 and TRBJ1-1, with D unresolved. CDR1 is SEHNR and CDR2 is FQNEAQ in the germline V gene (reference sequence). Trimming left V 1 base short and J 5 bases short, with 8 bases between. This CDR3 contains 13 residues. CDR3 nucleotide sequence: TGTGCCAGCAGCTTAGAGGAGAGAACTGAAGCTTTCTTT. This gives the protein CASSLEERTEAFF.

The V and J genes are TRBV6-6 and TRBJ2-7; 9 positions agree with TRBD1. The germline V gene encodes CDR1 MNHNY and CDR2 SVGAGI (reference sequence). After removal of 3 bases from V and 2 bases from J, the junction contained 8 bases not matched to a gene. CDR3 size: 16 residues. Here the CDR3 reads CASSYQGTGNPYEQYF. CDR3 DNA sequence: TGTGCCAGCAGTTATCAAGGGACAGGGAACCCCTACGAGCAGTACTTC.